This TCR beta chain comes out of a study of blood T cell repertoires in COVID-19. Across the study: The United States, Italy and Spain supplied acute and convalescent COVID-19 samples. From T cells, B-cell-depleted T cells, or PBMCs came the material, which was cDNA or gDNA.

In the original workflow: How many nucleated cells were present was estimated from reference gene primer amplification. The table came from immunoSEQ multiplex PCR; TCRdb's copy has only in-frame clones and leaves some out. The V and J calls and clone size come from that table; D and trimming were worked out from the DNA. The sample includes 53,000 or so clones, roughly 89% of them seen just once. This receptor was taken from an elderly man with acute or convalescent COVID-19. Sequenced: peripheral blood.

CDR3 DNA sequence: TGCGCCAGCAGCTTGCCTAGCGGCACAGATACGCAGTATTTT. Protein sequence: CASSLPSGTDTQYF. This rearrangement joins TRBV5-1 to TRBJ2-3; a possible D gene is TRBD2 (6 bases). Germline loops: CDR1 SGHRS, CDR2 YFSETQ. CDR3 length: 14 residues. V lost 1 base, J lost 1 base, and 7 bases lay in between.